One sample yielded the 13 T cell receptor beta chains listed below, sequenced in a study of cytotoxic CD8 clonotypes in ibrutinib-treated CLL. Clones were read by immunoSEQ multiplex PCR, and TCRdb kept only the in-frame ones, dropping some. The repertoire consists of over 70,000 clones, with about 86% occurring once and the leading ten covering approximately 5.4%. The specimen was PBMCs, collected before ibrutinib treatment. These receptor sequences come from a human donor with chronic lymphocytic leukemia.

The chain carries TRBV7-2 and TRBJ1-1; no firm D call. The CDR3 length is 14 residues. Trimming stripped 5 bases from V and 0 bases from J, with 10 bases between. CDR1 is SGHTA, CDR2 FQGNSA, per germline. CDR3 DNA: TGTGCCAGCAGCCGCTTAATGATGAACACTGAAGCTTTCTTT. Protein sequence: CASSRLMMNTEAFF.

The rearrangement links TRBV4-2 to TRBJ1-5; 8 positions agree with TRBD1. CDR1 LGHNA and CDR2 YNFKEQ come from the germline V gene. V lost 1 base to trimming and J lost 11 bases; unmatched junction nucleotides: 7. CDR3 length: 14 residues. As DNA, the CDR3 is TGTGCCAGCAGCCAAGTTGGGACAGGTTCGGCCCAGCATTTT. Residues: CASSQVGTGSAQHF.

The CDR3 is CASSRKGAENYGYTF. DNA of the CDR3: TGTGCCAGCTCACGGAAAGGGGCAGAGAACTATGGCTACACCTTC. The chain joins TRBV18 to TRBJ1-2, with a tentative D call TRBD1 (5 bases). V lost 4 bases, J lost 2 bases, and 14 bases lay in between. The CDR3 is 15 residues long. The germline CDR1 and CDR2 sequences are KGHSH and LQKENI.

This clone was recorded a few times. The chain combines TRBV29-1 with TRBJ2-7; D perhaps matches TRBD1 (6 bases). The CDR3 is made up of 15 amino acids. Germline V gene lookup returns CDR1 SQVTM and CDR2 ANQGSEA. V was clipped by 0 bases and J by 4 bases, with 16 bases between them. CDR3 amino acids: CSVEDPTGRGYEQYF. CDR3 nucleotide sequence: TGCAGCGTTGAAGATCCGACGGGCAGGGGATACGAGCAGTACTTC.

This chain uses TRBV4-3 with TRBJ2-1; a weak D match, TRBD1 (6 bases). With 1 base removed from V and 6 bases from J, the gap between germline ends came to 16 bases. This CDR3 is 16 amino acids long. CDR1 LGHNA and CDR2 YSLEER come from the germline V gene. CDR3 residues: CASSQAIQGVGNEQFF. The CDR3 nucleotides are TGCGCCAGCAGCCAAGCTATACAGGGAGTGGGCAATGAGCAGTTCTTC.

This clone was observed a handful of times. The chain uses TRBV9 and TRBJ2-2; TRBD1 matches at 12 bases. CDR1 is SGDLS, CDR2 YYNGEE, per germline. Trimming removed 3 bases from V and 7 bases from J; junction bases left unmatched: 4. This CDR3 region has 15 residues. The CDR3 reads CASSERDRGLGELFF. The CDR3 DNA is TGTGCCAGCAGCGAACGGGACAGGGGGCTCGGGGAGCTGTTTTTT.

The gene calls are TRBV11-2 and TRBJ2-7; D is undetermined. This CDR3 contains 15 residues. CDR1 and CDR2 (germline): SGHAT, FQNNGV. The V end was cut by 4 bases, the J end by 3 bases, with 16 bases between. CDR3 amino acids: CASSSGPSGIYEQYF. In DNA, the CDR3 is TGTGCCAGCAGCTCTGGACCGTCTGGAATCTACGAGCAGTACTTC.

The chain is built from TRBV18 and TRBJ2-7, with D perhaps matching TRBD1 (6 bases). Germline-derived CDR1 and CDR2 are KGHSH and LQKENI. This CDR3 spans 15 amino acids. V shed 2 bases and J shed 5 bases, with 16 bases lying between them. CDR3 bases: TGTGCCAGCTCACCAGTACAGGGAGTTGGTCACGAGCAGTACTTC. Encoded protein: CASSPVQGVGHEQYF.

V gene TRBV6-6 combines with J gene TRBJ2-5; the match to TRBD2 covers 13 bases. The V gene end was trimmed by 2 bases and the J gene end by 4 bases; junction bases not matched to a gene: 4. The CDR3 consists of 16 residues. Germline-derived CDR1 and CDR2 are MNHNY and SVGAGI (reference sequence). The CDR3 sequence is CASSYMTSGRRETQYF. In nucleotides, the CDR3 is TGTGCCAGCAGTTACATGACTAGCGGGAGGAGAGAGACCCAGTACTTC.

This rearrangement joins TRBV7-9 to TRBJ1-2; 10 nucleotides align to TRBD1. The CDR3 consists of 18 residues. CDR1 is SEHNR, CDR2 FQNEAQ, per germline (reference sequence). With V trimmed by 4 bases and J by 3 bases, 14 bases remained unmatched. CDR3 DNA: TGTGCCAGCAGCTCAAACCGGGACAGGGGAATTTTCGACTATGGCTACACCTTC. Translated: CASSSNRDRGIFDYGYTF.

This rearrangement joins TRBV7-3 to TRBJ2-5; D gene uncertain. Germline V gene sequence: CDR1 SGHTA, CDR2 FQGTGA. V gave up 0 bases and J gave up 1 base, with 6 bases separating them. The CDR3 is 14 amino acids. CDR3 residues: CASSLTNSQETQYF. The CDR3 DNA sequence: TGTGCCAGCAGCTTAACGAACAGCCAAGAGACCCAGTACTTC.

The chain is built from TRBV2 and TRBJ1-2, with D possibly matching TRBD1 (5 bases). This CDR3 has 13 residues. Trimming cost V 6 bases and J 3 bases, with 11 bases left between them. Germline values: CDR1 SNHLY, CDR2 FYNNEI. CDR3 bases: TGTGCCAGCAGATGGACAACAGACTATGGCTACACCTTC. Encoded protein: CASRWTTDYGYTF.

The rearrangement uses TRBV28 and TRBJ2-6; no clear D. Germline CDR1 is MDHEN and CDR2 is SYDVKM. Trimming stripped 6 bases from V and 0 bases from J, with 9 bases between. CDR3 length: 15 amino acids. CDR3 bases: TGTGCCAGCAGCCTACATGTCTCTGGGGCCAACGTCCTGACTTTC. Translation: CASSLHVSGANVLTF.